This T cell receptor (beta chain) came from a study of T cells in Graves' hyperthyroidism and ophthalmopathy. Germline V gene data show CDR1 as SGHNT and CDR2 as YENEEA. The CDR3 has 13 amino acids. Trimming removed 3 bases from V and 3 bases from J, with 9 bases in between. Researchers defined stable Graves' hyperthyroidism as no ophthalmopathy progression within 18 months. Uncontrolled infections, other autoimmune diseases, pregnancy or lactation led to exclusion of patients. Study-level results: Blood samples included most of the expanded thyroid clonotypes exceeding 0.001.

The CDR3 regions of TCR beta were amplified from RNA transcripts. The HTBI primer set drove a first-round RT-PCR of the TCR CDR3. TCRdb reprocessed the multiplex PCR reads via MiXCR and lists one record per CDR3 protein. The table shows under 400,000 distinct CDR3 sequences, with approximately 25% occurring only once. This clonotype was recorded at least ten times. Its antigen is currently unknown. Sequenced input: blood. This chain connects TRBV11-3 to TRBJ2-7; D is unclear. The receptor was derived from a man aged 50-59 years with Graves' hyperthyroidism. The CDR3: CASSFDKNYEQYF. The CDR3 bases are TGTGCCAGCAGCTTCGACAAGAACTACGAGCAGTACTTC.